A single sample is the source of the 18 T cell receptor beta chains below, sequenced in a study of identical twins. Each CDR3 protein is one row after TCRdb ran MiXCR on the 5' RACE reads. The table shows 1,800,000 or so distinct CDR3 sequences, with about 32% occurring only once. Sequenced sample: cord blood. All receptors derive from a newborn girl in good health.

The rearrangement links TRBV25-1 to TRBJ1-3; tentative D call: TRBD1 (5 bases). V shed 6 bases and J shed 0 bases, with 12 bases lying between them. Germline values: CDR1 MGHDK, CDR2 SYGVNS. The CDR3 is 15 amino acids. CDR3 sequence: CASSPAGTSGNTIYF. The CDR3 DNA is TGTGCCAGCAGCCCGGCGGGGACCTCTGGAAACACCATATATTTT.

The chain recombines TRBV29-1 with TRBJ1-6; a weak D match, TRBD1 (5 bases). CDR3 length equals 13 residues. Germline V lookup: CDR1 SQVTM, CDR2 ANQGSEA. V gave up 0 bases and J gave up 9 bases, with 9 bases separating them. The CDR3 loop is CSVEEGVGSPLHF. The CDR3, as DNA: TGCAGCGTTGAAGAGGGGGTAGGTTCACCCCTCCACTTT. Full variable domain (outside the CDR3, taken from reference TRBV29-1 and TRBJ1-6): SAVISQKPSRDICQRGTSLTIQCQVDSQVTMMFWYRQQPGQSLTLIATANQGSEATYESGFVIDKFPISRPNLTFSTLTVSNMSPEDSSIYLCSVEEGVGSPLHFGNGTRLTVT.

V gene TRBV18 combines with J gene TRBJ1-2; TRBD1 aligns across 7 bases. The CDR3 sequence is 14 residues long. V was clipped by 3 bases and J by 5 bases; unmatched bases: 6. Germline V gene lookup returns CDR1 KGHSH and CDR2 LQKENI. CDR3 region: CASSPPDREYGYTF. As DNA, the CDR3 is TGTGCCAGCTCACCCCCAGACAGGGAATATGGCTACACCTTC.

This clonotype was detected many times. The chain couples TRBV29-1 to TRBJ1-4; a weak D match, TRBD1 (6 bases). The CDR3 sequence is 11 residues long. Trimming removed 7 bases at V and 5 bases at J, with 8 bases between. Per the germline V gene, CDR1 is SQVTM and CDR2 is ANQGSEA. CDR3 coding DNA: TGCAGCGGACAGGAAAATGAAAAACTGTTTTTT. As protein: CSGQENEKLFF.

V and J are TRBV14 and TRBJ2-1; 7 nucleotides align to TRBD1. Trimming removed 0 bases from V and 4 bases from J; junction bases left unmatched: 9. There are 17 residues in the CDR3. CDR1 and CDR2 from the germline V gene are SGHDN and FVKESK. The CDR3 bases are TGTGCCAGCAGCCAAGAGAGACGCGGACAGGTATACAATGAGCAGTTCTTC. Translation: CASSQERRGQVYNEQFF. Full variable domain (remainder filled in from reference TRBV14 and TRBJ2-1): EAGVTQFPSHSVIEKGQTVTLRCDPISGHDNLYWYRRVMGKEIKFLLHFVKESKQDESGMPNNRFLAERTGGTYSTLKVQPAELEDSGVYFCASSQERRGQVYNEQFFGPGTRLTVL.

This rearrangement joins TRBV10-3 to TRBJ2-5; possible D gene TRBD1, 5 bases. Matching the DNA end better, TRBJ2-1 makes the J call doubtful. Germline-derived CDR1 and CDR2 are ENHRY and SYGVKD. The CDR3 is 12 amino acids. Written as DNA, the CDR3 is TGTGCCATCAGGGACAACCAAGAGACCCAGTTCTTC. This sequence encodes CAIRDNQETQFF.

A remark on this clonotype: A much larger clone lies one base from this, so it may be a read error. The final CDR3 position lacks the conserved phenylalanine or tryptophan, pointing to a likely read error. This chain links TRBV13 with TRBJ2-5; D is undetermined. CDR1 is PRHDT and CDR2 is FYEKMQ in the germline V gene (reference sequence). The CDR3 is 14 amino acids. Trimming left V 4 bases short and J 1 base short, with 10 bases between. The CDR3 DNA reads as TGTGCCAGCAGCTCCAGACGGTTCCAAGAGACCCAGTACTCC. It yields the protein CASSSRRFQETQYS.

The table lists this clonotype with a few counts. The V and J genes are TRBV20-1 and TRBJ2-5; D is possibly TRBD1 or TRBD2 (6 bases each). There are 16 residues in the CDR3. Between the trimmed V and J ends, which lost 7 bases and 2 bases, there was a span of 23 bases. Looked up from germline, CDR1 is DFQATT and CDR2 is SNEGSKA (reference sequence). CDR3 region: CSGRRRLKGGQETQYF. The CDR3 DNA is TGCAGTGGAAGAAGGAGGCTTAAAGGGGGGCAAGAGACCCAGTACTTC.

J is TRBJ2-5 and V is TRBV5-1; unclear D gene. CDR3 length equals 12 residues. Germline-derived CDR1 and CDR2 are SGHRS and YFSETQ. V lost 5 bases and J lost 11, with 16 bases in between. CDR3: CASSPDDNEQYF. The CDR3 DNA is TGCGCCAGCAGTCCGGACGACAATGAGCAGTACTTC.

The chain couples TRBV28 to TRBJ1-4; TRBD1 agrees at 8 bases. J lost 3 bases, V lost 2 bases, and 8 bases had no gene match. CDR3 length: 17 amino acids. CDR1 is MDHEN and CDR2 is SYDVKM in the germline V gene. CDR3 DNA: TGTGCCAGCAGTTTAGGCCCCCGGACAGGGTCTAATGAAAAACTGTTTTTT. Its protein is CASSLGPRTGSNEKLFF.

V and J are TRBV6-5 and TRBJ2-1, with TRBD2 matching 9 bases. CDR1 MNHEY and CDR2 SVGAGI come from the germline V gene. J was trimmed by 7 bases and V by 6 bases; bases with no gene match: 7. The CDR3 runs to 14 residues. CDR3 sequence reads: CASSPREGKNEQFF. In nucleotides, the CDR3 is TGTGCCAGCAGCCCGCGGGAGGGTAAGAATGAGCAGTTCTTC.

The chain combines TRBV4-2 with TRBJ2-7, with 10 bases lining up with TRBD2. Germline CDR1 and CDR2: LGHNA and YNFKEQ. This CDR3 region has 18 residues. V lost 1 base, J lost 3 bases, and 12 bases stayed unmatched. The CDR3 spells CASSQGVSSGGEGYEQYF. In nucleotides, the CDR3 is TGTGCCAGCAGCCAAGGCGTTTCTAGCGGGGGTGAGGGCTACGAGCAGTACTTC.

This clonotype was counted between two and nine times. CDR3 sequence: CASSYRTHKFQNIQYF. The CDR3 nucleotides are TGTGCCAGCAGTTACCGGACCCACAAGTTCCAAAACATTCAGTACTTC. The V call is TRBV6-6, the J call TRBJ2-4; the D is unclear. With 2 bases removed from V and 5 bases from J, the gap between germline ends came to 16 bases. Per germline, CDR1 MNHNY and CDR2 SVGAGI (reference sequence). This CDR3 spans 16 amino acids.

V and J are TRBV7-2 and TRBJ1-1; D is uncertain. Germline loops: CDR1 SGHTA, CDR2 FQGNSA. Trimming shortened V by 5 bases and J by 7 bases, and 14 bases separated the two germline ends. This CDR3 has 13 amino acids. Written as DNA, the CDR3 is TGTGCCAGCAGCCCCTATAACAGTTTTGAAGCTTTCTTT. Protein: CASSPYNSFEAFF.

This clonotype was picked up a small number of times. The V call is TRBV29-1, the J call TRBJ1-2, with D possibly TRBD1 on 6 matching bases. Per the germline V gene, CDR1 is SQVTM and CDR2 is ANQGSEA. The CDR3 covers 12 residues. Trimming took 5 bases from V and 1 from J, leaving 8 bases between them. DNA of the CDR3: TGCAGCGTTCCACAGGGTAACTATGGCTACACCTTC. Protein product: CSVPQGNYGYTF.

The V and J genes are TRBV30 and TRBJ2-1; 8 nucleotides agree with TRBD1. The trim removed 0 bases at V and 1 base at J, leaving 2 bases unmatched. Germline V gene sequence: CDR1 GTSNPN, CDR2 SVGIG (reference sequence). This CDR3 has 15 amino acids. CDR3 nucleotides: TGTGCCTGGAGTGTAGGGACAGGTTCCTACAATGAGCAGTTCTTC. Protein sequence: CAWSVGTGSYNEQFF.

V gene TRBV20-1 combines with J gene TRBJ1-5, with TRBD1 matching 9 bases. Germline V gene data show CDR1 as DFQATT and CDR2 as SNEGSKA (reference sequence). CDR3 length equals 18 residues. V gave up 2 bases and J gave up 0 bases; unmatched junction bases: 11. CDR3 in amino acids: CSARLGTGGAGSNQPQHF. As DNA, the CDR3 is TGCAGTGCTAGATTGGGAACAGGGGGCGCGGGTAGCAATCAGCCCCAGCATTTT.

The chain couples TRBV7-8 to TRBJ1-2; unclear D gene. The CDR3 runs to 13 residues. V lost 3 bases to trimming and J lost 3 bases, with 8 bases between them. The germline gives CDR1 SGHVS, CDR2 FQNEAQ. DNA of the CDR3: TGTGCCAGCAGCTTTCACCTAGACTATGGCTACACCTTC. Amino acids: CASSFHLDYGYTF.